This T cell receptor beta chain comes out of a study of early T cells in non-severe SARS-CoV-2 infection (dated by TCRdb to the early 2020s). For context, the study as a whole: Bulk RNA from unsorted whole blood was used for TCR sequencing, so alpha and beta chains could not be paired. Study-level results and caveats: VDJdb matching was skewed toward anti-spike CD8 responses, so virus-specific expansions were likely underestimated and private and CD4 specificities were missed.

Libraries were built with 5' RACE. The data were produced on a NextSeq 500. In the TCR library protocol, unique molecular identifiers were attached to individual cDNA molecules to correct for PCR bias and sequencing error. Sequencing covered both TCR alpha and beta chains, and within each sample the abundances of alpha and beta sequences were tightly co-correlated. Regarding the original processing steps: Decombinator V4 was used to annotate TCR sequences for V gene, J gene and CDR3. Expanded TCRs were defined as changing significantly between any two time points under a Poisson model with p below 0.0001. TCR abundances were normalised to the total number of TCRs sequenced per sample and expressed as counts per million. MAIT TCRs were defined by TRAV1-2 paired with TRAJ12, TRAJ20 or TRAJ33, and iNKT TCRs by TRAV10 paired with TRAJ18. VDJdb, accessed on 1 November 2021, was searched for TCRs annotated for CMV, EBV and SARS-CoV-2, and TCRs annotated for more than one antigen were excluded. TCRdb reran the public reads through fastp at Q25 and MiXCR, keeping productive beta chains. Identical CDR3 proteins give one entry, which carries the most common genes and DNA. For this entry, the V and J calls and clone size follow TCRdb and not the study's own pipeline. The sample table shows nearly 60,000 distinct CDR3 sequences, and more than 9.5% are seen once. The ten largest clonotypes hold roughly a tenth of the sample.

Trimming removed 4 bases from V and 6 bases from J; the gene matches leave 6 bases unexplained. In the germline V gene, CDR1 corresponds to SGHRS and CDR2 to YFSETQ. Reading from cysteine to phenylalanine, the CDR3 counts 14 amino acids. Just the 42-base CDR3 DNA is kept, in frame starting at base 1. A case-control design nested within a healthcare worker cohort in London, UK, was used, with weekly nasopharyngeal swab PCR tests and blood sampling performed. Healthcare workers were enrolled in the week of the UK lockdown, from 23 to 31 March 2020, and were followed every week for up to roughly 15 weeks. Concerning this clonotype: Its antigen is unknown. Base qualities are not recorded, but no much larger clone differs from it by a single base.

The specimen sequenced was whole blood. The chain is assembled from TRBV5-1 and TRBJ2-1, and 8 bases in between align with TRBD1. The source of this sequence is an adult who was a healthcare worker with PCR-confirmed SARS-CoV-2 infection or an uninfected control (not recorded which). DNA sequence: TGCGCCAGCAGCGTCCGTGGACAGGGCAATGAGCAGTTCTTC. Its protein is CASSVRGQGNEQFF.